This T cell receptor (beta chain) was obtained from a study of blood T cell repertoires in COVID-19. Looking at the study overall: Sources were T cells, B-cell-depleted T cells, or PBMCs; the material itself was cDNA or gDNA.

In the study's own analysis: Reference gene primer amplification gave nucleated cell count estimates. Produced via immunoSEQ multiplex PCR; TCRdb's table is partial and in-frame only. The D gene and trimming were derived from the DNA, and the V and J assignments and clone size from that table. The sample yields some 83,000 clones, about 82% seen once. The TCR was taken from a man aged 50 to 60 with active COVID-19. Sequencing was performed on peripheral blood.

The CDR3 DNA follows: TGTGCCAGCAGCCAAGGATCCCAACACACAGATGAGCAGTACTTC. The encoded protein is CASSQGSQHTDEQYF. The rearrangement joins TRBV3-1 (or the pseudogene TRBV3-2) to TRBJ2-7; D gene uncertain. CDR1 and CDR2 from the germline V gene are LGHDT and YNNKEL (reference sequence). Deletions cut 1 base from V and 7 bases from J, with 17 bases between. The CDR3 runs to 15 residues.